These 24 T cell receptor beta chains were all obtained from the same sample, sequenced in a study of shared clonotypes between healthy human individuals. Naive CD8 cells lacked CD45RO and underwent positive selection for CCR7, leaving out terminally differentiated effector memory CD45RA+ cells. Measured with immunoSEQ multiplex PCR; TCRdb has only the in-frame clones, and not every one. The sample holds around 1.9 million clones; 93% are singletons and the top ten take roughly 1.7%. Input material: naive CD8+ T cells from PBMCs. The receptors come from a man aged 18 to 30 in good health. Some clones in this sample may be carry-over from other donors' samples.

This chain uses TRBV2 with TRBJ2-2, with TRBD1 matching over 8 bases. This CDR3 has 16 residues. Germline CDR1 reads SNHLY; CDR2 reads FYNNEI. J lost 3 bases, V lost 4 bases, and 7 bases had no gene match. The CDR3 DNA sequence: TGTGCCAGCAGTGTTCGTGGACAGGGACACACCGGGGAGCTGTTTTTT. The encoded protein is CASSVRGQGHTGELFF.

The chain uses TRBV9 and TRBJ2-7; 9 nucleotides match TRBD1. Germline CDR1 and CDR2: SGDLS and YYNGEE. Trimming at V came to 4 bases and at J to 4 bases, leaving 9 bases not matched to a gene. The CDR3 totals 15 residues. The CDR3 sequence: CASSPMTGGLYEQYF. CDR3 sequence (DNA): TGTGCCAGCAGCCCAATGACAGGGGGTCTATACGAGCAGTACTTC.

The chain has TRBV28 and TRBJ2-2; 7 bases align to TRBD1. V gave up 3 bases and J gave up 1 base; unmatched junction bases: 11. CDR1 MDHEN and CDR2 SYDVKM come from the germline V gene. This CDR3 is built from 18 residues. The chain's CDR3 is CASSFGVGGLRNTGELFF. CDR3 nucleotide sequence: TGTGCCAGCAGTTTCGGAGTAGGGGGCCTCCGGAACACCGGGGAGCTGTTTTTT.

The CDR3: CASTGGTSGSVTDTQYF. The CDR3 region has the DNA TGCGCCAGCACCGGGGGGACTAGCGGGAGTGTCACAGATACGCAGTATTTT. The chain carries TRBV10-1 and TRBJ2-3; 14 bases are shared with TRBD2. Germline V CDR1 and CDR2: WNHNN, SYGVQD (reference sequence). V gave up 7 bases and J gave up 2 bases; unmatched junction bases: 8. This CDR3 comprises 17 residues.

This rearrangement joins TRBV14 to TRBJ2-7, with 9 positions matching TRBD1. Germline loops: CDR1 SGHDN, CDR2 FVKESK. This CDR3 has 14 amino acids. J gave up 2 bases and V 5 bases, and 4 bases lay outside the gene matches. The CDR3 loop reads CASSWGQGTYEQYF. The CDR3 nucleotides read TGTGCCAGCAGCTGGGGACAGGGAACCTACGAGCAGTACTTC. Filled out from reference TRBV14 and TRBJ2-7, the complete variable domain reads EAGVTQFPSHSVIEKGQTVTLRCDPISGHDNLYWYRRVMGKEIKFLLHFVKESKQDESGMPNNRFLAERTGGTYSTLKVQPAELEDSGVYFCASSWGQGTYEQYFGPGTRLTVT.

The genes are TRBV4-1 and TRBJ2-5; D assignment may be TRBD1 or TRBD2 (7 bases each). CDR1 is MGHRA and CDR2 is YSYEKL in the germline V gene. The CDR3 totals 18 residues. V lost 4 bases, J lost 1 base, and 22 bases lay in between. The chain's CDR3 is CASSPSQGRGGIQETQYF. CDR3 DNA sequence: TGCGCCAGCAGCCCCTCACAGGGGAGGGGGGGGATCCAAGAGACCCAGTACTTC.

CDR3 DNA: TGTGCCAGTAGCAGAGATCGGGAGGGCCGGTACAATGAGCAGTTCTTC. As protein: CASSRDREGRYNEQFF. This chain joins TRBV19 and TRBJ2-1; TRBD2 agrees at 8 bases. The V gene end was trimmed by 6 bases and the J gene end by 4 bases; junction bases not matched to a gene: 11. The V gene's germline CDR1 is LNHDA and CDR2 SQIVND (reference sequence). The CDR3 length is 16 residues. The full variable domain, its missing parts supplied by reference TRBV19 and TRBJ2-1, is DGGITQSPKYLFRKEGQNVTLSCEQNLNHDAMYWYRQDPGQGLRLIYYSQIVNDFQKGDIAEGYSVSREKKESFPLTVTSAQKNPTAFYLCASSRDREGRYNEQFFGPGTRLTVL.

The chain combines TRBV5-5 with TRBJ2-1; D could derive from TRBD1 or TRBD2 (5 bases each). Trimming took off 2 bases at V and 6 bases at J, with 15 bases between the two ends. The CDR3 runs to 15 residues. The germline V gene has CDR1 SGHKS and CDR2 YYEKEE (reference sequence). CDR3 region: CASSFPEGMGNEQFF. The DNA of the CDR3 is TGTGCCAGCAGCTTTCCCGAGGGGATGGGCAATGAGCAGTTCTTC.

The chain couples TRBV9 to TRBJ1-2, with TRBD1 matching over 7 bases. Looked up from germline, CDR1 is SGDLS and CDR2 is YYNGEE. The CDR3 spans 16 residues. Losses at the gene ends were 3 bases for V and 4 bases for J; bases not matched to a gene: 12. CDR3 loop: CASSGSLRDSSYGYTF. The CDR3 nucleotides are TGTGCCAGCAGCGGTTCCCTCCGGGACAGCTCCTATGGCTACACCTTC.

This chain connects TRBV9 to TRBJ2-2; TRBD2 matches 9 bases. Germline CDR1 is SGDLS and CDR2 is YYNGEE. V shed 1 base and J 1 base; nucleotides not matched to a gene: 2. This CDR3 region has 16 residues. The CDR3 is CASSVPAGGNTGELFF. CDR3 in DNA: TGTGCCAGCAGCGTACCAGCGGGAGGGAACACCGGGGAGCTGTTTTTT.

The genes are TRBV5-1 and TRBJ2-5; TRBD1 might be the D (5 bases). Germline V gene data show CDR1 as SGHRS and CDR2 as YFSETQ. The germline V and J ends were trimmed by 4 bases and 5 bases, with 21 bases remaining between them. There are 16 residues in the CDR3. The CDR3, as DNA: TGCGCCAGCAGCCATCCGTCCGACAGCCCAAGTGAGACCCAGTACTTC. This sequence encodes CASSHPSDSPSETQYF. Variable domain in full (rest from reference TRBV5-1 and TRBJ2-5): KAGVTQTPRYLIKTRGQQVTLSCSPISGHRSVSWYQQTPGQGLQFLFEYFSETQRNKGNFPGRFSGRQFSNSRSEMNVSTLELGDSALYLCASSHPSDSPSETQYFGPGTRLLVL.

V and J are TRBV15 and TRBJ2-7, with 7 bases that match TRBD2. The CDR3 length is 17 residues. Germline CDR1 LNHNV, CDR2 YYDKDF (reference sequence). V lost 0 bases and J lost 3; bases outside the gene matches: 11. CDR3 nucleotides: TGTGCCACCAGCAGAGACCCCCATAGGGAGGGGATCTACGAGCAGTACTTC. This encodes CATSRDPHREGIYEQYF.

The chain joins TRBV28 to TRBJ2-1, with 8 bases that match TRBD2. The V segment lost 5 bases and the J segment 6 bases; nucleotides outside the gene matches: 6. Per germline, CDR1 MDHEN and CDR2 SYDVKM. This CDR3 region has 14 residues. CDR3 region: CASSQTSGPNEQFF. The CDR3 nucleotides are TGTGCCAGCAGTCAAACTAGCGGACCCAATGAGCAGTTCTTC.

The V gene is TRBV7-3, the J gene TRBJ2-6; 14 bases are shared with TRBD2. The CDR3 length is 18 residues. The germline V gene encodes CDR1 SGHTA and CDR2 FQGTGA. V was pared by 4 bases and J by 2 bases, with 4 bases of the junction left unmatched. As DNA, the CDR3 is TGTGCCAGCAGCTACCTGGGACTAGCGGGAGCTGGGGCCAACGTCCTGACTTTC. Protein product: CASSYLGLAGAGANVLTF.

The chain joins TRBV7-9 to TRBJ2-1; D is possibly TRBD1 (5 bases). Germline lookup yields CDR1 SEHNR and CDR2 FQNEAQ (reference sequence). The CDR3 is 16 residues long. V was clipped by 5 bases and J by 3 bases, with 17 bases between them. The CDR3 loop reads CASSPLGKQVYNEQFF. The CDR3 nucleotides read TGTGCCAGCAGCCCACTGGGAAAACAGGTCTACAATGAGCAGTTCTTC.

The rearrangement uses TRBV11-2 and TRBJ1-1, with D unresolved. The CDR3 consists of 15 residues. CDR1 SGHAT and CDR2 FQNNGV come from the germline V gene. V lost 4 bases and J 3 bases, leaving 15 bases between the germline ends. CDR3 amino acids: CASSSPLGLDTEAFF. CDR3 in DNA: TGTGCCAGCAGCTCCCCCTTGGGGTTGGACACTGAAGCTTTCTTT.

For the CDR3, the DNA is TGTGCCAGCAGCGACCTGACTAGGAGAGATACGCAGTATTTT. It encodes CASSDLTRRDTQYF. This sequence joins TRBV6-1 and TRBJ2-3, with D maybe TRBD2 (6 bases). Germline V gene lookup returns CDR1 MNHNS and CDR2 SASEGT. The CDR3 has 14 amino acids. V was pared by 6 bases and J by 5 bases, with 15 bases between.

The chain couples TRBV2 to TRBJ2-1; 7 positions match TRBD2. Per the germline V gene, CDR1 is SNHLY and CDR2 is FYNNEI. V lost 7 bases, J lost 4 bases, and 4 bases stayed unmatched. The length of the CDR3 is 13 residues. CDR3 in amino acids: CASIGTIYNEQFF. CDR3 DNA: TGTGCCAGCATTGGGACTATTTACAATGAGCAGTTCTTC.

V gene TRBV28 combines with J gene TRBJ2-1, with 12 nucleotides matching TRBD2. V was clipped by 7 bases and J by 8 bases; unmatched bases: 12. CDR3 length: 16 residues. The germline CDR1 and CDR2 sequences are MDHEN and SYDVKM. The CDR3 DNA is TGTGCCAGCACCTCAGGGCTAGCGGGAGGGTGGGATGAGCAGTTCTTC. Its translation is CASTSGLAGGWDEQFF.

This sequence joins TRBV27 and TRBJ1-1, with D uncertain. Germline V gives CDR1 MNHEY, CDR2 SMNVEV (reference sequence). V lost 5 bases and J lost 6, with 13 bases in between. The CDR3 spans 13 residues. The CDR3 sequence is CASSGFTEAEAFF. As DNA, the CDR3 is TGTGCCAGCAGTGGTTTCACCGAAGCTGAAGCTTTCTTT.

As concerns this clone: The sample has other DNA sequences that encode this CDR3 too. The V and J genes are TRBV7-9 and TRBJ1-2; possible D gene TRBD1, 5 bases. Germline V gene data show CDR1 as SEHNR and CDR2 as FQNEAQ (reference sequence). This CDR3 is built from 14 residues. The germline V and J ends were trimmed by 2 bases and 5 bases, with 12 bases remaining between them. This CDR3 reads CASSLSGTPYGYTF. Written as DNA, the CDR3 is TGTGCCAGCAGCTTATCAGGGACTCCATATGGCTACACCTTC.

As for this clone: The sample contains more than one DNA sequence encoding this CDR3. V is TRBV2 and J is TRBJ2-1; D call uncertain. CDR1 and CDR2 from the germline V gene are SNHLY and FYNNEI. Trimming pared 7 bases from V and 0 bases from J, leaving 10 bases between. CDR3 size: 14 residues. CDR3: CASKTGSSYNEQFF. For the CDR3, the DNA is TGTGCCAGCAAGACTGGTAGCTCCTACAATGAGCAGTTCTTC.

The rearrangement uses TRBV27 and TRBJ1-4; 7 bases match TRBD1. CDR1 is MNHEY and CDR2 is SMNVEV in the germline V gene (reference sequence). J gave up 12 bases and V 0 bases, and 4 bases lay outside the gene matches. The CDR3 runs 13 residues. The CDR3 here is CASSLSDRAELFF. The DNA of the CDR3 is TGTGCCAGCAGTTTATCAGACAGGGCGGAACTGTTTTTT.

The chain carries TRBV5-1 and TRBJ2-1; TRBD1 or TRBD2 may be the D gene (5 bases each). Germline V gene sequence: CDR1 SGHRS, CDR2 YFSETQ. The CDR3 loop spans 16 amino acids. Trimming took off 4 bases at V and 7 bases at J, with 21 bases between the two ends. The CDR3 nucleotides read TGCGCCAGCAGCACTTCAGGGAGAGGGTACGGGAATGAGCAGTTCTTC. Its protein is CASSTSGRGYGNEQFF.